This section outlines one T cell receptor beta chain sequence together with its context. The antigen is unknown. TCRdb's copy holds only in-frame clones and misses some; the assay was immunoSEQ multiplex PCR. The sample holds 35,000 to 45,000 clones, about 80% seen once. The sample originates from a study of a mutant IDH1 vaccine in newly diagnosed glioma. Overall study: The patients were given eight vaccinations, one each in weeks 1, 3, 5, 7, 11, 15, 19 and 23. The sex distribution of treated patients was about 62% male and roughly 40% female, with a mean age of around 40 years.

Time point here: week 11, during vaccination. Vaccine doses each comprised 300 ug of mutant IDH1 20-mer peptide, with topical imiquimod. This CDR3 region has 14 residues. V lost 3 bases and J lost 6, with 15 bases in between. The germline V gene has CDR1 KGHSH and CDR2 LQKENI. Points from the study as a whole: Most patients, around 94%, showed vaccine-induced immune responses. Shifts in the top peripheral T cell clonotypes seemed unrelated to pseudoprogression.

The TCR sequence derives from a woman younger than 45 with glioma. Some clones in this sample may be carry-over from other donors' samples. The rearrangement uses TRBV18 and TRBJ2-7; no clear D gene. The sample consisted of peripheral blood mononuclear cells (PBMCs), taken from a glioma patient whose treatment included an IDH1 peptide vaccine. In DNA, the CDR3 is TGTGCCAGCTCACCTGACCGGGTACGTGGCGAGCAGTACTTC. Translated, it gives CASSPDRVRGEQYF.